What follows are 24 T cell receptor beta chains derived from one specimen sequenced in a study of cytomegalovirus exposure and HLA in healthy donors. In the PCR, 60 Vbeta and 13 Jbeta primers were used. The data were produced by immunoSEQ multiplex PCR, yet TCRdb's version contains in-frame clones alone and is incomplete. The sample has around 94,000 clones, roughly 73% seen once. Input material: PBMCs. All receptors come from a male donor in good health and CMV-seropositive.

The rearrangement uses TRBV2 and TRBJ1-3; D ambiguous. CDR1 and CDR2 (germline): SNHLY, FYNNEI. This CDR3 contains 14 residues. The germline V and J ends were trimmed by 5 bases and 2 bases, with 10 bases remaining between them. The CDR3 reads CASSSGATGNTIYF. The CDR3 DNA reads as TGTGCCAGCAGTAGTGGAGCGACTGGAAACACCATATATTTT.

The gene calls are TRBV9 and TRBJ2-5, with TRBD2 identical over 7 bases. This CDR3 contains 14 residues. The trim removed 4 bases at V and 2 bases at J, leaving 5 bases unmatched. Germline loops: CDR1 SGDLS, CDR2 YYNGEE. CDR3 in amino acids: CASSPRGWQETQYF. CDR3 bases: TGTGCCAGCAGCCCGCGGGGGTGGCAAGAGACCCAGTACTTC.

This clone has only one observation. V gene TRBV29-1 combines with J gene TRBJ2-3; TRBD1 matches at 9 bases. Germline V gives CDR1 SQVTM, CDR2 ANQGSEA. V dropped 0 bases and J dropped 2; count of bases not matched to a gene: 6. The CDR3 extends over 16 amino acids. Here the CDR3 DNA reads TGCAGCGTTGAAGATCCGGGACAGGGATTCACAGATACGCAGTATTTT. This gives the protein CSVEDPGQGFTDTQYF.

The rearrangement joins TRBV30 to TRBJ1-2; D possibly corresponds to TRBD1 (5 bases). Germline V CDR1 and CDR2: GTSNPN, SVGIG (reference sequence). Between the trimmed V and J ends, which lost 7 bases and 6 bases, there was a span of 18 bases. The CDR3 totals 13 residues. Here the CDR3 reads CASDFAWGDGYTF. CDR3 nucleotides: TGTGCCTCTGACTTTGCATGGGGCGATGGCTACACCTTC.

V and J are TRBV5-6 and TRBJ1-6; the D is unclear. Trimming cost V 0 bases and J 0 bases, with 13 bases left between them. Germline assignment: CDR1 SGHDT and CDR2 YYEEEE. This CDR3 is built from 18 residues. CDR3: CASSLGSQINSYNSPLHF. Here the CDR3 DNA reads TGTGCCAGCAGCTTGGGGTCACAGATAAACTCCTATAATTCACCCCTCCACTTT.

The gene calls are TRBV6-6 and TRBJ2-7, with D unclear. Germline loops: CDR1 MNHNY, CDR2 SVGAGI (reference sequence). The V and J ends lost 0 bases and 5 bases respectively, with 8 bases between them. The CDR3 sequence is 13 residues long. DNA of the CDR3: TGTGCCAGCAGTTACTCGAGATCGAACGAGCAGTACTTC. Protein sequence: CASSYSRSNEQYF.

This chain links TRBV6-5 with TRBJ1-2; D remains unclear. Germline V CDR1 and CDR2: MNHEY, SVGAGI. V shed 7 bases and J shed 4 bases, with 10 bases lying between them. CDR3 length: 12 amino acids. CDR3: CASTSPPYGYTF. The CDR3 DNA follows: TGTGCCAGCACTAGTCCTCCCTATGGCTACACCTTC.

CDR3: CASSALGDRIVSGANVLTF. CDR3 coding DNA: TGTGCCAGCAGCGCACTAGGGGACAGGATTGTCTCTGGGGCCAACGTCCTGACTTTC. The chain has TRBV7-9 and TRBJ2-6, with 8 positions matching TRBD1. The CDR3 contains 19 residues. J lost 0 bases, V lost 5 bases, and 12 bases had no gene match. The germline V gene encodes CDR1 SEHNR and CDR2 FQNEAQ (reference sequence).

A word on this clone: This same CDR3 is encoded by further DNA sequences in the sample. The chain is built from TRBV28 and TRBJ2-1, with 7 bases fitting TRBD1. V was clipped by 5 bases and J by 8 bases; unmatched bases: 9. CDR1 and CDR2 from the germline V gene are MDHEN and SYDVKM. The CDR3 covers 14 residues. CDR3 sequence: CASSPGTAYDEQFF. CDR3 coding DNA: TGTGCCAGCAGTCCGGGGACAGCTTATGATGAGCAGTTCTTC.

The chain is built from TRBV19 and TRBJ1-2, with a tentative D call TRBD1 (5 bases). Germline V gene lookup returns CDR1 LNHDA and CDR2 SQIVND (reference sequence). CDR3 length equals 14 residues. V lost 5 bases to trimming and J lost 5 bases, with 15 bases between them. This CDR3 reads CASSSSGGAYGYTF. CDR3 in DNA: TGTGCCAGTAGTTCATCAGGCGGGGCTTATGGCTACACCTTC.

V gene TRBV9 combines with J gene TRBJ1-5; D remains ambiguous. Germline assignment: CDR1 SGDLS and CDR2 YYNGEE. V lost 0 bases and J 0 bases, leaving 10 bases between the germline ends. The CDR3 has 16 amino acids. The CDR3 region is CASSVDAGYSNQPQHF. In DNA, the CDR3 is TGTGCCAGCAGCGTAGATGCCGGTTATAGCAATCAGCCCCAGCATTTT.

CDR3 loop: CASSEADYNSPLHF. The CDR3 bases are TGTGCCAGCAGTGAGGCGGACTATAATTCACCCCTCCACTTT. V and J are TRBV2 and TRBJ1-6; no reliable D call. This CDR3 has 14 residues. The V gene's germline CDR1 is SNHLY and CDR2 FYNNEI. V dropped 3 bases and J dropped 3 bases, with 6 bases sitting between them.

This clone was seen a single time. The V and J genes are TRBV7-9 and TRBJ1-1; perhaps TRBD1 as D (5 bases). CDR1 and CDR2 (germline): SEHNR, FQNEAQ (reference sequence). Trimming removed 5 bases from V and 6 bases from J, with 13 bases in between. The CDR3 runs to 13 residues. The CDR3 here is CASSLGGVAEAFF. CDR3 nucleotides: TGTGCCAGCAGCCTCGGGGGGGTAGCTGAAGCTTTCTTT.

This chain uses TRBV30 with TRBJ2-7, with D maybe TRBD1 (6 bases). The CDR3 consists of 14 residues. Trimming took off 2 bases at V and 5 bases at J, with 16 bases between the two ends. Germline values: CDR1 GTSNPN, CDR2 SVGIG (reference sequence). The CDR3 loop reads CAWSQGRGSHEQYF. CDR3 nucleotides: TGTGCCTGGAGTCAGGGCAGGGGTAGCCACGAGCAGTACTTC.

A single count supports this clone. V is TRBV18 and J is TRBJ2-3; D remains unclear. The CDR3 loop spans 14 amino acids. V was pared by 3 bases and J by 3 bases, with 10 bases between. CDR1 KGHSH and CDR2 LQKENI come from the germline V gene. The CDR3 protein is CASSPLPPTDTQYF. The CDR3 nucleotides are TGTGCCAGCTCACCCCTACCCCCAACAGATACGCAGTATTTT.

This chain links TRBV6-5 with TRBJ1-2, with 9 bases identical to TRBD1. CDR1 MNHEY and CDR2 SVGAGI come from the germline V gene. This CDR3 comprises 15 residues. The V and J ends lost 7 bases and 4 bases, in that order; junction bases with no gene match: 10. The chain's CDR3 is CASTGSGTGIYGYTF. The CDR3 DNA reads TGTGCCAGCACCGGGAGCGGGACAGGGATCTATGGCTACACCTTC.

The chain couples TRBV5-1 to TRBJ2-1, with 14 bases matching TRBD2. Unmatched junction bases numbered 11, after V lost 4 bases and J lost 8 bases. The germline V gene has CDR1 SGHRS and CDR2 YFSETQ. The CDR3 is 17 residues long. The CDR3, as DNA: TGCGCCAGCAGCAGGATACCGGGACTAGCGGGGGAGGATGAGCAGTTCTTC. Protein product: CASSRIPGLAGEDEQFF.

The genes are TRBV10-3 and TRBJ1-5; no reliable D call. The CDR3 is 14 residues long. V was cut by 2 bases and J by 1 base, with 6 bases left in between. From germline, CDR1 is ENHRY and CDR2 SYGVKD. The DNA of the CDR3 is TGTGCCATCAGTGAGGACTCGAGCAATCAGCCCCAGCATTTT. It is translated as CAISEDSSNQPQHF.

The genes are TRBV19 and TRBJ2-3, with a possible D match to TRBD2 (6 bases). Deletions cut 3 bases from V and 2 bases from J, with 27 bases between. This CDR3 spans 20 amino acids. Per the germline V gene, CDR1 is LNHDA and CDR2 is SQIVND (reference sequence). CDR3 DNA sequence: TGTGCCAGTAGTATGTTATTCGGGGGAAGACTGGTAGGACTCACAGATACGCAGTATTTT. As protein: CASSMLFGGRLVGLTDTQYF.

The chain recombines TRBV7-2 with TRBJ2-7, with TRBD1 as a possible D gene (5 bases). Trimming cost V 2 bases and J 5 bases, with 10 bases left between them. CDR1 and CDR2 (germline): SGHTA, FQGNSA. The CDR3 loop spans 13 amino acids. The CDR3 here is CASSLTGHDEQYF. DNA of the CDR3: TGTGCCAGCAGCTTAACAGGTCATGACGAGCAGTACTTC.

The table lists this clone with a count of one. CDR3: CAWSEQGAGQPQHF. CDR3 nucleotides: TGTGCCTGGAGTGAACAGGGGGCGGGTCAGCCCCAGCATTTT. The rearrangement links TRBV30 to TRBJ1-5; 9 nucleotides align to TRBD1. Germline V gene data show CDR1 as GTSNPN and CDR2 as SVGIG (reference sequence). The trim removed 1 base at V and 6 bases at J, leaving 4 bases unmatched. This CDR3 has 14 residues.

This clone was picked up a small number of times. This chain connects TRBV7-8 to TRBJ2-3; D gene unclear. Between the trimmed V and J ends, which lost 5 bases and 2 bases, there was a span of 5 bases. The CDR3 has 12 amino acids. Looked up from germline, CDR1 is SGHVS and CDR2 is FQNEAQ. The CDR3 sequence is CASSATTDTQYF. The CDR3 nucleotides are TGTGCCAGCAGCGCTACCACAGATACGCAGTATTTT.

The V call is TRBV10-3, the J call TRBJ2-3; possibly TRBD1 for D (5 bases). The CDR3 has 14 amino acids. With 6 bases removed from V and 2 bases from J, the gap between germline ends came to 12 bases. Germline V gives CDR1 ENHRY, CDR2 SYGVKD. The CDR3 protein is CAIRGPPPTDTQYF. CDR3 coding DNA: TGTGCCATCAGGGGGCCCCCCCCCACAGATACGCAGTATTTT.

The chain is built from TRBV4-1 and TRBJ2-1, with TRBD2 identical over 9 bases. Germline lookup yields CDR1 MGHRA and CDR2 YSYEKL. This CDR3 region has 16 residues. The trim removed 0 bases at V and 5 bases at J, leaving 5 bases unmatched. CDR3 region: CASSQEGGGANNEQFF. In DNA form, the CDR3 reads TGCGCCAGCAGCCAAGAGGGCGGGGGGGCCAACAATGAGCAGTTCTTC.